This TCR beta chain was observed in a study of neurological immune-mediated disorders. Notes on the study in general: Private repertoires in all groups were suggested by the finding that expanded clones across subjects shared no CDR3 amino acid sequences. The greatest degree of TCR clonal expansion was observed in HTLV-1-associated myelopathy, with the lowest in multiple sclerosis, below that of healthy controls.

From 15-18 subjects, every sequencing run obtained over 190 million TCR-beta sequences. TCRdb re-called the 5' RACE reads with MiXCR, one entry per CDR3 protein. The profile shows some 68,000 distinct CDR3 sequences, around 13% of them singletons. Trimming removed 6 bases at V and 4 bases at J, with 20 bases between. The CDR3 extends over 15 amino acids. The germline V gene encodes CDR1 DFQATT and CDR2 SNEGSKA (reference sequence). Time point defined: longitudinal time-point 1 (baseline). The unsorted libraries originated from 2 million PBMCs that had been stored at -80 C. This clonotype has ten or more counts. The antigen is not known.

This clonotype originated in a female donor with HTLV-1-associated myelopathy (HAM/TSP). Sequenced: PBMCs. The genes are TRBV20-1 and TRBJ2-3; D possibly corresponds to TRBD1 (5 bases). The CDR3: CSAPPGHSRADTQYF. In nucleotides, the CDR3 is TGCAGTGCCCCACCAGGGCATTCAAGGGCAGATACGCAGTATTTT.